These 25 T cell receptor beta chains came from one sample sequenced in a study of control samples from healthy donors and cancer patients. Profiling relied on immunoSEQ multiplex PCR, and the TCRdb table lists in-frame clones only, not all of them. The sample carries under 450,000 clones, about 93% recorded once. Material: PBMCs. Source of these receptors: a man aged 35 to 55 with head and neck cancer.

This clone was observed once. CDR3 loop: CASSFTQNTEAFF. CDR3 nucleotide sequence: TGCGCCAGCAGCTTTACCCAGAACACTGAAGCTTTCTTT. The chain has TRBV5-1 and TRBJ1-1; D call uncertain. CDR3 length: 13 residues. Germline CDR1 and CDR2: SGHRS and YFSETQ. V was clipped by 2 bases and J by 1 base, with 6 bases between them. Filled out from reference TRBV5-1 and TRBJ1-1, the complete variable domain reads KAGVTQTPRYLIKTRGQQVTLSCSPISGHRSVSWYQQTPGQGLQFLFEYFSETQRNKGNFPGRFSGRQFSNSRSEMNVSTLELGDSALYLCASSFTQNTEAFFGQGTRLTVV.

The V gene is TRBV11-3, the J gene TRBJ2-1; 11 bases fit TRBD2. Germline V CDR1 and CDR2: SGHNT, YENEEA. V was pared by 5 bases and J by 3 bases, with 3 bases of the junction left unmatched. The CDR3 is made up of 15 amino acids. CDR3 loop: CASSPTSGSYNEQFF. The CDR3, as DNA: TGTGCCAGCAGCCCCACTAGCGGGAGCTACAATGAGCAGTTCTTC.

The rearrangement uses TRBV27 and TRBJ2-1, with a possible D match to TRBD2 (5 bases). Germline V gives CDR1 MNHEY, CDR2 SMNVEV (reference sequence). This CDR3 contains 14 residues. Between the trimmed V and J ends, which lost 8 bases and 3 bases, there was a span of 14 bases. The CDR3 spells CASGSEIHYNEQFF. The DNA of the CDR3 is TGTGCCAGCGGGAGCGAGATCCACTACAATGAGCAGTTCTTC.

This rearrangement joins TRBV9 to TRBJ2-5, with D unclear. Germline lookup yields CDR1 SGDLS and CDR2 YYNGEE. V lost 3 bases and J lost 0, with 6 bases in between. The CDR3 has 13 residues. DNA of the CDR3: TGTGCCAGCAGCGGCCAGTACCAAGAGACCCAGTACTTC. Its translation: CASSGQYQETQYF. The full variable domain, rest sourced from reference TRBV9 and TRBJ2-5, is DSGVTQTPKHLITATGQRVTLRCSPRSGDLSVYWYQQSLDQGLQFLIQYYNGEERAKGNILERFSAQQFPDLHSELNLSSLELGDSALYFCASSGQYQETQYFGPGTRLLVL.

CDR3 DNA sequence: TGTGCCGGGGGGAACGAAGAGAGCAATCAGCCCCAGCATTTT. Its translation is CAGGNEESNQPQHF. The genes are TRBV30 and TRBJ1-5; a possible D gene is TRBD1 (5 bases). V dropped 8 bases and J dropped 1 base, with 15 bases sitting between them. The CDR3 is 14 residues long. The germline gives CDR1 GTSNPN, CDR2 SVGIG (reference sequence).

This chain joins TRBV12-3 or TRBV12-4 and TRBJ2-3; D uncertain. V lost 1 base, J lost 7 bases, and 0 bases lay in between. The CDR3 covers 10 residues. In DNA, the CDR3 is TGTGCCAGCAGTTTAGATACGCAGTATTTT. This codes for CASSLDTQYF.

This chain's CDR3 is CASSRARTDTQYF. CDR3 coding DNA: TGCGCCAGCAGCAGAGCTCGCACAGATACGCAGTATTTT. J is TRBJ2-3 and V is TRBV10-1; no clear D. Germline V gene lookup returns CDR1 WNHNN and CDR2 SYGVQD (reference sequence). The V end was cut by 6 bases, the J end by 1 base, with 8 bases between. The CDR3 covers 13 residues.

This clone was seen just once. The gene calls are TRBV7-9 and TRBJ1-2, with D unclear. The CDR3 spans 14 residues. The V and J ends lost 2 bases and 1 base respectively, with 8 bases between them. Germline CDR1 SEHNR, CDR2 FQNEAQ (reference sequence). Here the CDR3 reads CASSLLGSNYGYTF. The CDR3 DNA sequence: TGTGCCAGCAGCTTATTAGGCAGTAACTATGGCTACACCTTC.

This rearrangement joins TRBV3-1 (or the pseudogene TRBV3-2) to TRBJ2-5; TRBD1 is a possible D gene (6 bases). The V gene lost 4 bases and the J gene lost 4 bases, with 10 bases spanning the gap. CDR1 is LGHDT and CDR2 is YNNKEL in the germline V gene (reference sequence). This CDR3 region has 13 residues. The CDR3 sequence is CASSLTGRETQYF. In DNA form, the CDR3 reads TGTGCCAGCAGCCTTACAGGGCGAGAGACCCAGTACTTC.

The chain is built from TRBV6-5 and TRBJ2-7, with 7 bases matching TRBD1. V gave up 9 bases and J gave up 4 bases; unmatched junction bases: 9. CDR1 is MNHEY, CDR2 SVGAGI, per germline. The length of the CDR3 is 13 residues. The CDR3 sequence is CASLRQGTYEQYF. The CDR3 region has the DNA TGTGCCAGTTTAAGACAGGGAACGTACGAGCAGTACTTC.

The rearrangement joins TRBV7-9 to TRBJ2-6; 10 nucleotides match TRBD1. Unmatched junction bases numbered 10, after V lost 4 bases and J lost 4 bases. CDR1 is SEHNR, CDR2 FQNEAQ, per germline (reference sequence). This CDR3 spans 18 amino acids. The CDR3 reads CASSSTRDRGRGANVLTF. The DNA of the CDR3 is TGTGCCAGCAGCTCGACCCGGGACAGGGGCCGGGGGGCCAACGTCCTGACTTTC.

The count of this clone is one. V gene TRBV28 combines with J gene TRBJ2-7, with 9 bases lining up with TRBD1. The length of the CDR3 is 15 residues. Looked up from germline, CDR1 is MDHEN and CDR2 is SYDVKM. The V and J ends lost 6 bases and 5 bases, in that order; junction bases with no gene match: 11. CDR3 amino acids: CASSREGQGIHEQYF. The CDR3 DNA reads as TGTGCCAGCAGCCGTGAGGGACAGGGAATCCACGAGCAGTACTTC.

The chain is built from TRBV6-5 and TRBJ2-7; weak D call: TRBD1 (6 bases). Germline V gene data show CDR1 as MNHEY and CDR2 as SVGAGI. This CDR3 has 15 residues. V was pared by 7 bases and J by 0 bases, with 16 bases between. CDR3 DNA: TGTGCCAGCACCTCAGGGGCGGTGAACTCCTACGAGCAGTACTTC. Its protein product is CASTSGAVNSYEQYF.

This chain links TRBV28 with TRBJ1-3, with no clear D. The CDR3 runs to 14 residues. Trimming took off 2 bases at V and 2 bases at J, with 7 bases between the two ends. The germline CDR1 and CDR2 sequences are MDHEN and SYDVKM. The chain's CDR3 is CASSLRPPGNTIYF. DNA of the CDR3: TGTGCCAGCAGTTTACGGCCTCCTGGAAACACCATATATTTT.

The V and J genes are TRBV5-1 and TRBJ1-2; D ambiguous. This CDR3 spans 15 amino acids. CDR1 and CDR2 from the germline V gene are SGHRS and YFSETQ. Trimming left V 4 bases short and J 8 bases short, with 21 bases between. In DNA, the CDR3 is TGCGCCAGCAGCACACAACCCGACCCCTTTGACGGCTACACCTTC. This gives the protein CASSTQPDPFDGYTF.

This chain's CDR3 is CASSESGRSASRPQHF. DNA of the CDR3: TGTGCCAGCAGTGAAAGCGGGCGGTCGGCAAGTCGGCCCCAGCATTTT. This sequence joins TRBV2 and TRBJ1-5, with unresolved D. V was shortened by 2 bases and J by 9 bases, with 20 bases between the two germline ends. The CDR3 is 16 amino acids. Germline V CDR1 and CDR2: SNHLY, FYNNEI.

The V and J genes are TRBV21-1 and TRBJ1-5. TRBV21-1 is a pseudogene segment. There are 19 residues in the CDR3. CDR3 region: CASSYIRPVGFGGNQPQHF. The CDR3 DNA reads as TGTGCCAGCAGCTACATAAGACCGGTCGGATTCGGGGGCAATCAGCCCCAGCATTTT.

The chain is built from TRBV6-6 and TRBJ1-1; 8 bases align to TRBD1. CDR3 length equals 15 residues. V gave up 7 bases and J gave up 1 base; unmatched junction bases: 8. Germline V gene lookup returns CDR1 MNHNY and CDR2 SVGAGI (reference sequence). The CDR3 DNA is TGTGCCAGCACCCGGTCGGGGACAGGGAACACTGAAGCTTTCTTT. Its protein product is CASTRSGTGNTEAFF.

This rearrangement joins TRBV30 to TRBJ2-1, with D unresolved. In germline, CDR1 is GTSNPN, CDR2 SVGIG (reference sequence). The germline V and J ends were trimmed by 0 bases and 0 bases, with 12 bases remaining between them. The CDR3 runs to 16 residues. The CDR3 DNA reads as TGTGCCTGGAGTGTACCCACAGTACGCTCCTACAATGAGCAGTTCTTC. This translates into CAWSVPTVRSYNEQFF. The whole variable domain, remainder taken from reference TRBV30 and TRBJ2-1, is SQTIHQWPATLVQPVGSPLSLECTVEGTSNPNLYWYRQAAGRGLQLLFYSVGIGQISSEVPQNLSASRPQDRQFILSSKKLLLSDSGFYLCAWSVPTVRSYNEQFFGPGTRLTVL.

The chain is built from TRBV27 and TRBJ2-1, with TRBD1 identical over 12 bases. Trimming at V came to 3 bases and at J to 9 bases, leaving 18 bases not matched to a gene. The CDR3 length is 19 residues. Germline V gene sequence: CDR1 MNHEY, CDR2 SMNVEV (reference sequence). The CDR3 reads CASSFIGTGGSRRPSEQFF. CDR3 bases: TGTGCCAGCAGTTTTATAGGGACAGGGGGCTCGAGACGGCCCAGTGAGCAGTTCTTC.

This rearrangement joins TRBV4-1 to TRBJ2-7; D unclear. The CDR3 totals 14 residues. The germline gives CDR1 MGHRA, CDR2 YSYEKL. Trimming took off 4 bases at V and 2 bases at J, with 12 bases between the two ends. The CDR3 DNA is TGCGCCAGCAGCCGAGAACCAAGGGCCTACGAGCAGTACTTC. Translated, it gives CASSREPRAYEQYF.

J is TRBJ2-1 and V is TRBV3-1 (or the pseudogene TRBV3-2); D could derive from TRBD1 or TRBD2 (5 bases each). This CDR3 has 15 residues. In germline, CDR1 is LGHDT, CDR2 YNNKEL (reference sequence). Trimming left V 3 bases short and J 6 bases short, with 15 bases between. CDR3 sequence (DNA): TGTGCCAGCAGCCACGCGCGAGGGGAAGCCAATGAGCAGTTCTTC. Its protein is CASSHARGEANEQFF.

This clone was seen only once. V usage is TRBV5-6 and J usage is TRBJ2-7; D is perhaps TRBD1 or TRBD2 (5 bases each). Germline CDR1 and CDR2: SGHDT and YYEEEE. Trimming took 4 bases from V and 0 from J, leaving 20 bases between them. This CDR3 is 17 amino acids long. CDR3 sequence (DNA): TGTGCCAGCAGCGAAAAATACCGGGACCTCAGCTCCTACGAGCAGTACTTC. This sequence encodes CASSEKYRDLSSYEQYF. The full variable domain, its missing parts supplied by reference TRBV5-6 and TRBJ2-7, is DAGVTQSPTHLIKTRGQQVTLRCSPKSGHDTVSWYQQALGQGPQFIFQYYEEEERQRGNFPDRFSGHQFPNYSSELNVNALLLGDSALYLCASSEKYRDLSSYEQYFGPGTRLTVT.

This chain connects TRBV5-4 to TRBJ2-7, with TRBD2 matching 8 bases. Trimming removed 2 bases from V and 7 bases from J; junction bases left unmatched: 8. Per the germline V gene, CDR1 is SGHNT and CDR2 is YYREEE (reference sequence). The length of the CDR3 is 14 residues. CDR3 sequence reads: CASSLAGAPGEQYF. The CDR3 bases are TGTGCCAGCAGCTTAGCGGGGGCCCCCGGGGAGCAGTACTTC.

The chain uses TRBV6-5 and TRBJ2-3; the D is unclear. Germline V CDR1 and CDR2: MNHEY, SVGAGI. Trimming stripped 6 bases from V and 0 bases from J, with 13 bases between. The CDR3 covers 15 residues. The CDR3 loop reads CASSGIPGSTDTQYF. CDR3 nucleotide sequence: TGTGCCAGCAGCGGAATTCCCGGTAGCACAGATACGCAGTATTTT.